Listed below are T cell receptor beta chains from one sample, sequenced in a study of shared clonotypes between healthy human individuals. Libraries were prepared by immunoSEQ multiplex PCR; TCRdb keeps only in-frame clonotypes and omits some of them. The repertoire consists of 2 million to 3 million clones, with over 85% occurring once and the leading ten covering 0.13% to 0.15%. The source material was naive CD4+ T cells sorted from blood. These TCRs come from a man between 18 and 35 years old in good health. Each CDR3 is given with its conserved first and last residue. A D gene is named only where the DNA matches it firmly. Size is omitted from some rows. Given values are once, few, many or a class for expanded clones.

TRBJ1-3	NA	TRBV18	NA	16	CASSPGDWTPGNTIYF	TGTGCCAGCTCACCCGGGGACTGGACTCCTGGAAACACCATATATTTT
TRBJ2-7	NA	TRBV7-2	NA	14	CASSRVQGNSEQYF	TGTGCCAGCAGCCGTGTTCAGGGAAACTCCGAGCAGTACTTC
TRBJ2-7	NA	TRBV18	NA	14	CASSPGLGIYEQYF	TGTGCCAGCTCACCCGGGCTCGGTATCTACGAGCAGTACTTC
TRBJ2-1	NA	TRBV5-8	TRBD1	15	CASSSQGAIGNEQFF	TGTGCCAGCAGCTCGCAGGGGGCAATAGGCAATGAGCAGTTCTTC
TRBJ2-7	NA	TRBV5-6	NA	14	CASSSRSGTREQYF	TGTGCCAGCAGCTCTCGGTCGGGGACCCGAGAGCAGTACTTC
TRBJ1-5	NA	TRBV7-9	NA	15	CASSLGQGSNQPQHF	TGTGCCAGCAGCTTAGGCCAGGGGTCCAATCAGCCCCAGCATTTT
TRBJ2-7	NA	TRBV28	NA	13	CASSLRETHEQYF	TGTGCCAGCAGTCTCAGGGAGACCCACGAGCAGTACTTC
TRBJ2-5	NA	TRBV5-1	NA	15	CASRQVGGGTETQYF	TGCGCCAGCCGCCAGGTTGGAGGGGGCACGGAGACCCAGTACTTC
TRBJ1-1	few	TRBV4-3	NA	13	CASSQEDGTEAFF	TGCGCCAGCAGCCAAGAGGACGGGACTGAAGCTTTCTTT
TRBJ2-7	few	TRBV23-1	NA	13	CASSQLQRYEQYF	TGCGCCAGCAGTCAACTACAGCGGTACGAGCAGTACTTC
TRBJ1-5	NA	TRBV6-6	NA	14	CASSHGGVGQPQHF	TGTGCCAGCAGCCATGGGGGCGTCGGTCAGCCCCAGCATTTT
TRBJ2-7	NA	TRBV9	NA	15	CASSVELGANYEQYF	TGTGCCAGCAGCGTAGAACTTGGGGCCAACTACGAGCAGTACTTC
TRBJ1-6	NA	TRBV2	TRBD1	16	CASNLDRASYNSPLHF	TGTGCCAGCAACTTAGACAGGGCCTCCTATAATTCACCCCTCCACTTT
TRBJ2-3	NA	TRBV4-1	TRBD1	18	CASSQPRSTGGRTDTQYF	TGCGCCAGCAGTCAGCCTCGATCAACAGGGGGCCGCACAGATACGCAGTATTTT
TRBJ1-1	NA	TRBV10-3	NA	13	CAISVTGNTEAFF	TGTGCCATCAGCGTGACAGGAAACACTGAAGCTTTCTTT
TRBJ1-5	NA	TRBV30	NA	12	CAWSVLGQPQHF	TGTGCCTGGAGTGTACTGGGTCAGCCCCAGCATTTT
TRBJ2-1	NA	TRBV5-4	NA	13	CATMYGGGNEQFF	TGTGCCACCATGTACGGGGGTGGCAATGAGCAGTTCTTC
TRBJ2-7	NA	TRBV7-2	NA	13	CASSSSGPYEQYF	TGTGCCAGCAGCTCGTCTGGCCCCTACGAGCAGTACTTC
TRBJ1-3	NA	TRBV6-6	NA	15	CASSYFGPAGNTIYF	TGTGCCAGCAGTTACTTCGGACCAGCGGGAAACACCATATATTTT
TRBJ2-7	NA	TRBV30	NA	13	CAWRGGPGHEQYF	TGTGCCTGGAGGGGCGGGCCGGGCCACGAGCAGTACTTC
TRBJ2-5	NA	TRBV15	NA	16	CATSRDPRKPQETQYF	TGTGCCACCAGCAGAGATCCGAGGAAGCCCCAAGAGACCCAGTACTTC
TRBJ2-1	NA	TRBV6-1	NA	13	CASKTTTVGEQFF	TGTGCCAGCAAAACCACTACCGTGGGTGAGCAGTTCTTC
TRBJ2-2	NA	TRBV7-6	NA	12	CASSRRTGELFF	TGTGCCAGCAGCCGCAGGACCGGGGAGCTGTTTTTT
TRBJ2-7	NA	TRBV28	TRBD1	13	CANRDRVINEQYF	TGTGCCAACCGGGACAGGGTGATCAACGAGCAGTACTTC
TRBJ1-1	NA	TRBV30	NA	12	CAWSVARSEAFF	TGTGCCTGGAGTGTGGCCCGGAGTGAAGCTTTCTTT
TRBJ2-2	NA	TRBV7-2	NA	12	CASSPGPGELFF	TGTGCCAGCAGCCCGGGGCCCGGGGAGCTGTTTTTT
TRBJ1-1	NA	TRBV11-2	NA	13	CASSYSLGAGAFF	TGTGCCAGCAGCTACTCTTTAGGGGCAGGCGCTTTCTTT
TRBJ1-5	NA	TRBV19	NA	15	CASTPGTPANQPQHF	TGTGCCAGTACCCCCGGAACGCCCGCGAATCAGCCCCAGCATTTT
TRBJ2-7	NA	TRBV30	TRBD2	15	CAWSVGGGAAYEQYF	TGTGCCTGGAGTGTCGGCGGGGGGGCCGCCTACGAGCAGTACTTC
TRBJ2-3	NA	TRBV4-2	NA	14	CASTTAGESDTQYF	TGTGCCAGCACTACGGCCGGGGAATCAGATACGCAGTATTTT
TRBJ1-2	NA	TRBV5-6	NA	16	CASSSEGGRGRYGYTF	TGTGCCAGCAGCTCAGAGGGGGGGCGCGGGAGGTATGGCTACACCTTC